The clone carrying this T cell receptor beta chain appeared a few times. As yet, its antigen is unknown. This sample was included in a study of blood T cells in healthy people across ages. Total RNA was extracted at no less than 6 micrograms per sample. For the second PCR, which ran for roughly 7 to 11 cycles, a sample-barcoded 5' primer and a J-beta primer mix were used. Each sample provided no less than 3 million CDR3-containing paired-end reads. TCRdb re-analysed the 5' RACE reads in MiXCR, keeping a single row per CDR3 protein. In the table there are hundreds of thousands of distinct CDR3 sequences, 40% to 45% of which are singletons. Study findings and constraints: The donors' CMV status was not determined, possibly confounding changes in expanded clonotypes. Estimates based on one million T cells were treated as lower bounds.

The sample taken for sequencing was blood. The clonotype originates from an elderly man in good health.

The CDR3 bases are TGTGCCAGCAAAGGGACAGGTAGCACCGGGGAGCTGTTTTTT. This sequence encodes CASKGTGSTGELFF. This chain links TRBV6-5 with TRBJ2-2; 8 positions agree with TRBD1. The CDR3 length is 14 residues. Germline V gene lookup returns CDR1 MNHEY and CDR2 SVGAGI. V trimming: 7 bases; J trimming: 4 bases; junction bases outside the gene matches: 5.